The entry below gives a single T cell receptor (beta chain) sequence along with its context. This entry is derived from a study of blood T cell repertoires in COVID-19. Measured with immunoSEQ multiplex PCR; TCRdb has only the in-frame clones, and not every one. The data contain a few hundred thousand clones, approximately 84% of them singletons. Germline loops: CDR1 MNHEY, CDR2 SVGAGI. This CDR3 region has 16 residues. The V segment lost 0 bases and the J segment 4 bases; nucleotides outside the gene matches: 3. This TCR derives from a woman in her twenties or thirties who had recovered from COVID-19. This sequence joins TRBV6-5 and TRBJ1-6; 7 bases match TRBD1. Material: PBMCs or T cells enriched from blood (not recorded which). The CDR3 DNA reads as TGTGCCAGCAGTTACTCGATGACAGGGTATAATTCACCCCTCCACTTT. Translation gives CASSYSMTGYNSPLHF.